This TCR beta chain was sequenced during a study of blood T cell repertoires in COVID-19 (dated by TCRdb to about 2020). Some background on the complete study: Samples from collaborators originated in the United States, Italy and Spain and spanned both the acute and convalescent phases of COVID-19. The prospective study material was composed of cDNA or gDNA derived from T cells, B-cell-depleted T cells, or PBMCs. Subjects who had been exposed to COVID-19, were actively infected with it, or had recovered from it provided the deeply sampled blood TCRbeta repertoires that made up the dataset. The repertoires were made available in a free public database intended to serve as a resource for research on the immune response to SARS-CoV-2. The samples were drawn from the first 160 participants of the ongoing ImmuneRACE study and from about 1,200 subjects provided by 6 global collaborators. A de-identified subject ID, COVID-19 status, age in years and sex were almost always included in the sample metadata. HLA class I and class II types, where available, came from metadata supplied by the sample provider rather than from assay-based typing. What the authors observed across the whole study: The quantity of clinical and demographic metadata differed by source and by participant and was supplied without curation.

TCRbeta CDR3 regions were amplified from genomic DNA using the immunoSEQ Assay, a bias-controlled multiplex PCR. The source study handled its data this way. The number of nucleated cells in each sample was estimated by amplification of reference gene primers within the assay. Sequence reads were collapsed and filtered to measure the absolute abundance of every unique TCRbeta CDR3 rearrangement. For each sample, productive Simpson clonality was calculated as the square root of Simpson's diversity index over productive rearrangements. TCRdb limited this immuneACCESS table to in-frame rearrangements with V and J called. A share of clones is missing; checked studies link under half to unresolved V genes, and the rest is unexplained. From that table come the V and J calls and clone size; the DNA was used to work out D and trimming. This sample is represented by 350,000 to 400,000 clones; 70% to 90% of them were singletons. The top ten clones comprise about 7% of the sample.

At one collaborating source in Seattle, patients were enrolled during active infection and were followed longitudinally through the course of disease. Collaborating institutions collected whole blood in K2EDTA tubes following their own protocols. For TCRbeta analysis, collaborators shipped samples as frozen whole blood, isolated PBMCs, or DNA extracted from either of those sample types. V is pared back by 6 bases and J by 1 base, with 12 bases lying between the germline termini. The CDR3 starts with the cysteine, ends with the phenylalanine, and has 14 residues. Of the read, only the CDR3 DNA is kept; its 42 bases are in frame from base 1. From a lookup of the germline V gene, CDR1 and CDR2 are SNHLY and FYNNEI. The table lists this clone with a count of one. What this receptor recognizes is not known. Base qualities are not at hand, and no much larger clone is one base apart.

Recombination linked TRBV2 to TRBJ2-5; no confident D gene assignment can be made. The sequenced material came from peripheral blood. The clonotype originates from a woman aged 55-69 years with COVID-19, enrolled during active disease. Read as DNA, the sequence is TGTGCCAGCAGCTGGGCAGGTTCCCAAGAGACCCAGTACTTC. Translated, this is CASSWAGSQETQYF.